The entry that follows covers one T cell receptor beta chain sequence. Its antigen is as yet unknown. Regarding time point: blood 2 weeks post-SBRT. Noted treatment: 15 Gy SBRT to primary tumor, nephrectomy 4 weeks later. Some clones are missing from TCRdb's copy, which holds only in-frame ones; the method was immunoSEQ multiplex PCR. This sample has about 150,000 clones, with 87% found just once. This sample was taken from a study of radiation and T cells in renal cell carcinoma. Study conclusions and caveats: Pretreatment tumor biopsies were lacking, so baseline clonotypes are unknown. From baseline, blood top tumor clonotypes peaked at 2 weeks post-radiation.

The CDR3 is 12 amino acids. V was shortened by 4 bases and J by 12 bases, with 16 bases between the two germline ends. Germline lookup yields CDR1 SGHNT and CDR2 YYREEE (reference sequence). The material was blood, obtained from a patient whose treatment included radiotherapy and nephrectomy. The chain couples TRBV5-4 to TRBJ1-1; D gene ambiguous. The source is a woman in her fifties or sixties with renal cell carcinoma. CDR3 sequence reads: CASSGGPPGTFF. The DNA of the CDR3 is TGTGCCAGCAGCGGCGGACCTCCCGGTACTTTCTTT.